This TCR beta chain comes out of a study of shared clonotypes between healthy human individuals. Study information: Donors were a couple of women and a few men aged 18 to 49. Study results and limitations: Naive CD4 clonotypes overlapped across a few donors at approximately 5.3%. Among donors, sharing of clonotypes was expected to be affected by sequencing depth.

The CDR3 runs to 13 residues. CDR1 and CDR2 (germline): MNHEY, SMNVEV (reference sequence). The V end was cut by 2 bases, the J end by 7 bases, with 11 bases between. This clone was found a few times. Its antigen is still unknown. CD4+ cells underwent separation, giving CD45RA+ naive and CD45RA-negative memory subsets. TCRdb keeps only in-frame clones here, not all; method: immunoSEQ multiplex PCR. The data hold fewer than 3 million clones, with about 90% observed a single time. The TCR originated in a man aged 18 to 30 in good health. Some clones in this sample may be carry-over from other donors' samples. The chain carries TRBV27 and TRBJ1-1; D is unclear. Sequenced input: naive CD4+ T cells from PBMCs. Subset of the sample: CD45RA+ positively selected. CDR3 residues: CASSLRDGSEAFF. Written as DNA, the CDR3 is TGTGCCAGCAGTTTACGAGACGGCAGTGAAGCTTTCTTT.